A selection of T cell receptor beta chains follows, all from one sample in a study of shared clonotypes between healthy human individuals. This table comes from immunoSEQ multiplex PCR, and its TCRdb copy is limited to in-frame clones, with some not included. Seen here are some 2,100,000 clones, 85% to 95% observed once, and the top ten hold around 1.7%. The sample comprised naive CD8+ T cells from PBMCs. The receptors derive from a man between 18 and 29 years old in good health. Some clones in this sample may be carry-over from other donors' samples. Both conserved end residues are part of each CDR3. The order of the fields is J gene, V gene, CDR3 protein.

TRBJ1-1 TRBV7-9 CASSPRLIFMNTEAFF
TRBJ2-6 TRBV28 CASSLFSGAGANVLTF
TRBJ1-1 TRBV5-6 CASSIGQGIEAFF
TRBJ2-2 TRBV10-3 CAISDEGLAGAGGELFF
TRBJ2-7 TRBV6-1 CASRPGGGASYEQYF
TRBJ2-3 TRBV27 CASGATSGSTDTQYF
TRBJ2-2 TRBV5-1 CASSLLAIGELFF
TRBJ2-3 TRBV28 CARGGQSTDTQYF
TRBJ2-1 TRBV5-6 CASSLQTGEQFF
TRBJ2-1 TRBV4-3 CASSPTSGSGNEQFF
TRBJ2-7 TRBV5-4 CASSERDSSYEQYF
TRBJ2-7 TRBV10-2 CASSESAGEGYEQYF
TRBJ1-5 TRBV7-9 CASSSGSNQPQHF
TRBJ1-5 TRBV28 CASSLGRALNPQHF
TRBJ1-1 TRBV7-9 CASSSHRDTEAFF
TRBJ2-1 TRBV29-1 CSVVGEGRSYNEQFF
TRBJ2-7 TRBV25-1 CASRLAGAYEQYF
TRBJ2-1 TRBV7-8 CASSVGTISYNEQFF
TRBJ2-7 TRBV5-6 CASSLKVHEQYF
TRBJ2-1 TRBV11-2 CASSLEGWDSYNEQFF
TRBJ2-7 TRBV27 CASSLLAATTYEQYF
TRBJ2-2 TRBV28 CASSQGQGAFTGELFF
TRBJ2-4 TRBV13 CASSLGGALAKNIQYF
TRBJ2-7 TRBV6-5 CASSYSLKLYEQYF
TRBJ2-7 TRBV28 CASSNYRGNEQYF
TRBJ2-7 TRBV19 CASSIDGTSTYEQYF
TRBJ1-2 TRBV7-9 CASSLEQGYGYTF
TRBJ2-2 TRBV2 CASTLHGTENTGELFF
TRBJ1-4 TRBV14 CASSQRVIGSTNEKLFF
TRBJ2-4 TRBV27 CASSLGLAAAKNIQYF
TRBJ2-1 TRBV18 CASSPPGLAGVSNNEQFF
TRBJ1-1 TRBV7-9 CASTHTGGNTEAFF
TRBJ2-7 TRBV11-2 CASSPDSYEQYF
TRBJ2-1 TRBV27 CASRIGRSSYNEQFF
TRBJ1-1 TRBV4-3 CASSRDRGNTEAFF
TRBJ2-1 TRBV13 CASSPLGDLGWQFF
TRBJ1-1 TRBV11-2 CASSLGVLQGAFF
TRBJ2-7 TRBV7-8 CASSDRTGTDYEQYF
TRBJ2-1 TRBV9 CASSVGQNNEQFF